The clone carrying this TCR beta chain was counted a few times. This entry belongs to a study of blood T cells in healthy people across ages. PCR was performed a second time for about 6 to 11 cycles using a sample-barcoded 5' primer and a J-beta primer mix. Per sample, CDR3-containing paired-end reads numbered at least 2.5 million. TCRdb reprocessed the 5' RACE reads with MiXCR, giving one entry per CDR3 protein. The sample contains some 1.5 million distinct CDR3 sequences, approximately 39% of which appear only once. V shed 4 bases and J 7 bases; nucleotides not matched to a gene: 13. There are 17 residues in the CDR3. Germline CDR1 and CDR2: SGHTA and FQGNSA.

V usage is TRBV7-2 and J usage is TRBJ2-4, with 10 bases aligning to TRBD2. The sequenced sample was blood. This receptor was obtained from a woman aged 18 to 35 in good health. In nucleotides, the CDR3 is TGTGCCAGCAGCTCCTGGACTAGCGGCATGAGAGGGAACATTCAGTACTTC. Translated: CASSSWTSGMRGNIQYF.